The 18 T cell receptor beta chains below all came from one sample that was sequenced in a study of cytomegalovirus exposure and HLA in healthy donors. Method: immunoSEQ multiplex PCR; TCRdb's copy keeps in-frame clones and lacks some. The sample includes more than 300,000 clones, about nine tenths seen only once; the top ten take 0.83%. The sequencing sample was made of PBMCs. The receptors shown here come from a woman between 18 and 29 years old in good health and CMV-seronegative.

V usage is TRBV4-2 and J usage is TRBJ1-2, with 7 bases matching TRBD1. The CDR3 has 14 residues. Germline V gene sequence: CDR1 LGHNA, CDR2 YNFKEQ. The V segment lost 3 bases and the J segment 8 bases; nucleotides outside the gene matches: 9. CDR3 in DNA: TGTGCCAGCAGCCACGAGGGGGCCTCTGGGGGCTACACCTTC. This gives the protein CASSHEGASGGYTF.

This chain uses TRBV7-9 with TRBJ1-2, with TRBD1 matching 8 bases. This CDR3 has 13 amino acids. The trim removed 4 bases at V and 7 bases at J, leaving 5 bases unmatched. CDR1 is SEHNR and CDR2 is FQNEAQ in the germline V gene (reference sequence). The CDR3 region has the DNA TGTGCCAGCAGCTCGAGGGACAGGTCTGGCTACACCTTC. Its translation is CASSSRDRSGYTF.

This clone showed up just a few times. The V gene is TRBV30, the J gene TRBJ2-7; TRBD1 agrees at 9 bases. Losses at the gene ends were 4 bases for V and 4 bases for J; bases not matched to a gene: 8. Germline CDR1 and CDR2: GTSNPN and SVGIG (reference sequence). The CDR3 is made up of 14 amino acids. Here the CDR3 DNA reads TGTGCCTGGACCGCGGACAGGGGAAGTTACGAGCAGTACTTC. Encoded protein: CAWTADRGSYEQYF. Together with reference TRBV30 and TRBJ2-7, the CDR3 gives the full variable domain: SQTIHQWPATLVQPVGSPLSLECTVEGTSNPNLYWYRQAAGRGLQLLFYSVGIGQISSEVPQNLSASRPQDRQFILSSKKLLLSDSGFYLCAWTADRGSYEQYFGPGTRLTVT.

The V gene is TRBV7-9, the J gene TRBJ2-1, with TRBD1 identical over 8 bases. In germline, CDR1 is SEHNR, CDR2 FQNEAQ (reference sequence). This CDR3 has 15 residues. DNA for the CDR3: TGTGCGAGCCTAACACAGGGGGTCTCCTACAATGAGCAGTTCTTC. Translated: CASLTQGVSYNEQFF.

CDR3 loop: CASSREGRIPSNTGELFF. The CDR3 DNA reads as TGCGCCAGCTCAAGGGAGGGGCGCATCCCGTCGAACACCGGGGAGCTGTTTTTT. The J gene is TRBJ2-2, the V gene TRBV5-1; TRBD2 agrees at 7 bases. Germline V gene sequence: CDR1 SGHRS, CDR2 YFSETQ. The junction had 15 bases not matched to a gene; V was cut back by 7 bases and J by 0 bases. The CDR3 length is 18 residues.

V gene TRBV7-9 combines with J gene TRBJ1-1; D call uncertain. The V and J ends lost 5 bases and 0 bases respectively, with 19 bases between them. The CDR3 sequence is 17 residues long. Germline lookup yields CDR1 SEHNR and CDR2 FQNEAQ (reference sequence). This CDR3 is CASSPPGRMGMNTEAFF. CDR3 nucleotides: TGTGCCAGCAGCCCACCGGGAAGGATGGGTATGAACACTGAAGCTTTCTTT.

The chain has TRBV28 and TRBJ1-4; D might be TRBD1 (6 bases). Germline loops: CDR1 MDHEN, CDR2 SYDVKM. V was shortened by 5 bases and J by 4 bases, with 23 bases between the two germline ends. The CDR3 totals 18 residues. The CDR3 here is CASSMRGGLGHFNEKLFF. The CDR3 nucleotides read TGTGCCAGCAGTATGAGGGGTGGTTTGGGACACTTTAATGAAAAACTGTTTTTT.

The V gene is TRBV6-1, the J gene TRBJ1-2; TRBD1 aligns across 9 bases. CDR1 and CDR2 (germline): MNHNS, SASEGT. Germline trimming cut 4 bases from V and 2 bases from J; bases unmatched to any gene: 2. The CDR3 is 14 amino acids. The CDR3 sequence is CASSGTGANYGYTF. CDR3 coding DNA: TGTGCCAGCAGTGGGACAGGGGCCAACTATGGCTACACCTTC.

The sample holds one count of this clone. This rearrangement joins TRBV4-1 to TRBJ2-1; 12 bases line up with TRBD2. V shed 4 bases, J shed 7 bases, and the junction held 8 bases outside the gene matches. CDR1 and CDR2 (germline): MGHRA, YSYEKL. The CDR3 covers 16 residues. CDR3 DNA sequence: TGCGCCAGCAGCCCATGGGAGACTAGCGGGAGAAATGAGCAGTTCTTC. Protein: CASSPWETSGRNEQFF.

The rearrangement joins TRBV6-1 to TRBJ2-1; 7 nucleotides line up with TRBD1. In germline, CDR1 is MNHNS, CDR2 SASEGT. V lost 6 bases and J lost 6; bases outside the gene matches: 5. The CDR3 has 13 residues. CDR3 amino acids: CASSRGQTNEQFF. In nucleotides, the CDR3 is TGTGCCAGCAGCCGGGGACAGACCAATGAGCAGTTCTTC.

This chain uses TRBV4-1 with TRBJ1-3; 7 positions agree with TRBD1. The CDR3 consists of 14 residues. Unmatched junction bases numbered 6, after V lost 4 bases and J lost 6 bases. CDR1 and CDR2 from the germline V gene are MGHRA and YSYEKL. The CDR3, as DNA: TGCGCCAGCAGCCCCGGGACAGAAAAAAACACCATATATTTT. As protein: CASSPGTEKNTIYF.

In its sample, this clone was seen once. This chain uses TRBV28 with TRBJ1-5, with D unresolved. V lost 3 bases and J lost 0, with 12 bases in between. The germline CDR1 and CDR2 sequences are MDHEN and SYDVKM. The CDR3 consists of 16 residues. The CDR3 nucleotides are TGTGCCAGCAGTTTTCCCGAAACAAATAGCAATCAGCCCCAGCATTTT. It translates to CASSFPETNSNQPQHF.

The table lists this clone with a count of one. The chain uses TRBV27 and TRBJ2-2, with D tentatively TRBD1 (6 bases). The ends were cut back, 8 bases at V and 4 bases at J, with 17 bases in the middle. The CDR3 runs 15 residues. The germline CDR1 and CDR2 sequences are MNHEY and SMNVEV (reference sequence). CDR3 amino acids: CASFPTGYVTGELFF. DNA for the CDR3: TGTGCCAGCTTCCCAACAGGGTACGTCACCGGGGAGCTGTTTTTT.

In this sample, this clone turned up once. The chain carries TRBV2 and TRBJ2-3, with D possibly TRBD1 on 6 matching bases. This CDR3 has 14 amino acids. Trimming shortened V by 4 bases and J by 3 bases, and 11 bases separated the two germline ends. Looked up from germline, CDR1 is SNHLY and CDR2 is FYNNEI. CDR3 sequence: CASSAGVGTDTQYF. The CDR3 DNA reads as TGTGCCAGCAGTGCAGGGGTGGGAACAGATACGCAGTATTTT.

This chain links TRBV28 with TRBJ2-7; 7 bases fit TRBD1. V was pared by 2 bases and J by 5 bases, with 6 bases of the junction left unmatched. Germline V gene sequence: CDR1 MDHEN, CDR2 SYDVKM. The CDR3 is 14 amino acids. CDR3: CASSLVKGANEQYF. In DNA form, the CDR3 reads TGTGCCAGCAGTTTAGTAAAGGGGGCAAACGAGCAGTACTTC. The complete variable domain, with remaining parts taken from reference TRBV28 and TRBJ2-7, reads DVKVTQSSRYLVKRTGEKVFLECVQDMDHENMFWYRQDPGLGLRLIYFSYDVKMKEKGDIPEGYSVSREKKERFSLILESASTNQTSMYLCASSLVKGANEQYFGPGTRLTVT.

The V gene is TRBV18, the J gene TRBJ1-1, with TRBD1 as a possible D gene (6 bases). Germline lookup yields CDR1 KGHSH and CDR2 LQKENI. V was cut by 6 bases and J by 0 bases, with 8 bases left in between. The CDR3 is made up of 13 amino acids. This chain's CDR3 is CASSGTLNTEAFF. CDR3 nucleotides: TGTGCCAGCTCGGGGACACTGAACACTGAAGCTTTCTTT.

The V call is TRBV7-2, the J call TRBJ2-2; 14 bases map to TRBD2. J gave up 4 bases and V 5 bases, and 9 bases lay outside the gene matches. The CDR3 covers 18 residues. CDR1 SGHTA and CDR2 FQGNSA come from the germline V gene. The CDR3 DNA follows: TGTGCCAGCAGCCTAGGGACTAGCGGGAGTGGGGGCACCGGGGAGCTGTTTTTT. Protein sequence: CASSLGTSGSGGTGELFF.

The V call is TRBV6-5, the J call TRBJ1-1, with D hard to call. V gave up 6 bases and J gave up 5 bases, with 7 bases separating them. This CDR3 has 11 amino acids. The germline V gene has CDR1 MNHEY and CDR2 SVGAGI. The CDR3 DNA reads TGTGCCAGCAGACCCGGTACTGAAGCTTTCTTT. It yields the protein CASRPGTEAFF.